This T cell receptor (beta chain) comes out of a study of blood T cell repertoires in COVID-19. Study at large: Acute-phase and convalescent COVID-19 samples originated in the United States, Italy and Spain. PBMCs, B-cell-depleted T cells, or T cells provided the cDNA or gDNA that made up the material.

Per germline, CDR1 MGHRA and CDR2 YSYEKL. V lost 5 bases to trimming and J lost 3 bases, with 13 bases between them. The CDR3 is 15 residues long. Source study methods: Counts of nucleated cells, estimated from reference gene primer amplification, were obtained. Sequencing used immunoSEQ multiplex PCR; TCRdb keeps in-frame clones, though not all of them. V, J and clone size are those of that table, while D and trimming were read from the DNA. This sample has 150,000 to 200,000 clones, with around 81% found just once. The receptor's source is a man between 65 and 85 years old with active or convalescent COVID-19. The chain has TRBV4-1 and TRBJ1-4; D possibly corresponds to TRBD1 (5 bases). Sequenced material: peripheral blood. The CDR3 DNA reads TGCGCCAGCAGCGCCCACGGGGGTCCTAATGAAAAACTGTTTTTT. Translating it yields CASSAHGGPNEKLFF.